These T cell receptor beta chains were read from a single sample in a study of T cell responses to AZD1222 COVID-19 vaccine. Clones were read by immunoSEQ multiplex PCR, and TCRdb kept only the in-frame ones, dropping some. The profile shows approximately 110,000 clones, approximately 90% of them singletons. Source: peripheral blood, taken 28 days after the second AZD1222 dose. These receptors all stem from an adult who received the AZD1222 COVID-19 vaccine. CDR3s include the opening cysteine and the closing phenylalanine or tryptophan. D genes are given only for firm matches. A clone size is listed for some rows: how often the clone was seen (once, few, many), or a class if it is expanded.

D gene	clone size	V gene	J gene	CDR3 DNA	CDR3 protein
NA	once	TRBV10-3	TRBJ1-2	TGTGCCATCAGTGATATCCAGGGTGAGGCGTATGGCTACACCTTC	CAISDIQGEAYGYTF
TRBD2	NA	TRBV19	TRBJ2-3	TGTGCCAGTAGTTCCGGACTAGCGGGAGTCGCAGATACGCAGTATTTT	CASSSGLAGVADTQYF
TRBD1	NA	TRBV11-3	TRBJ2-2	TGTGCCAGCAGCAAGGGACAGGGGCAGTATGCCGGGGAGCTGTTTTTT	CASSKGQGQYAGELFF
NA	NA	TRBV19	TRBJ2-7	TGTGCCAGTAGTTTAGGGTGGGGACGGGAAACCTACGAGCAGTACTTC	CASSLGWGRETYEQYF
NA	NA	TRBV6-5	TRBJ1-1	TGTGCCAGCAGTTACGCCGTCGGGTCCGGGTACACTGAAGCTTTCTTT	CASSYAVGSGYTEAFF
NA	once	TRBV6-4	TRBJ1-6	TGTGCCAGCAGGCAGGGGCGGGCATATAATTCACCCCTCCACTTT	CASRQGRAYNSPLHF
TRBD2	NA	TRBV27	TRBJ2-3	TGTGCCAGTAGAGAAGCGGGAGGTGGCACAGATACGCAGTATTTT	CASREAGGGTDTQYF
NA	NA	TRBV6-5	TRBJ1-1	TGTGCCAGCACCAATAATAAGGGGCGTGATGAAGCTTTCTTT	CASTNNKGRDEAFF
TRBD2	NA	TRBV5-4	TRBJ2-1	TGTGCCAGCAGCCCGAACCTAGCGGGAAACCTTTACAATGAGCAGTTCTTC	CASSPNLAGNLYNEQFF
NA	NA	TRBV2	TRBJ2-5	TGTGCCAGCAGCTACGACAGGACGGAGACCCAGTACTTC	CASSYDRTETQYF
TRBD2	NA	TRBV6-1	TRBJ2-2	TGTGCCAGCAGTGAAATCTGGCGGGAGGGTCACACCGGGGAGCTGTTTTTT	CASSEIWREGHTGELFF
TRBD1	NA	TRBV18	TRBJ2-5	TGTGCCAGCTCACCTGTAAAACAGGGGGAAGAGACCCAGTACTTC	CASSPVKQGEETQYF